This section outlines one TCR beta chain sequence together with its context. One end of the junction is discordant with germline, which a read error may explain. An amount of RNA that ranged from roughly 0.45 to 1 ug was reverse transcribed with random hexamers. TCRdb reprocessed the immunoSEQ multiplex PCR reads via MiXCR and lists one record per CDR3 protein. The sample shows approximately 110,000 distinct CDR3 sequences, over 85% of them seen only once. This sample is part of a study of CD8 T cells in Susac syndrome. The sequence came from a human donor with multiple sclerosis. The sequenced sample consisted of CD8+ T cells from PBMCs.

In DNA form, the CDR3 reads TGCAGTGCTAGTGCCCCCAGGGGGCACGAGACCCGGTACTTC. It encodes CSASAPRGHETRYF. V and J are TRBV20-1 and TRBJ2-5; 8 bases map to TRBD1. Germline V lookup: CDR1 DFQATT, CDR2 SNEGSKA (reference sequence). The CDR3 runs to 14 residues.